This TCR beta chain was captured in a study of shared clonotypes between healthy human individuals. The repertoire was sequenced with immunoSEQ multiplex PCR; TCRdb's copy has only in-frame clones and lacks some. The sample lists about 560,000 clones, roughly 79% occurring once. The receptor was isolated from a woman aged 40 to 50 in good health. Some clones in this sample may be carry-over from other donors' samples. Sequenced material: PBMCs.

CDR3: CACQGAAVEKLFF. In nucleotides, the CDR3 is TGTGCCTGCCAGGGGGCGGCAGTTGAAAAACTGTTTTTT. The chain joins TRBV30 to TRBJ1-4; TRBD1 matches at 8 bases. The J segment lost 7 bases and the V segment lost 6 bases, leaving 7 bases of the junction unmatched. CDR1 and CDR2 (germline): GTSNPN, SVGIG (reference sequence). This CDR3 region has 13 residues.